A single sample is the source of the 7 T cell receptor beta chains below, sequenced in a study of blood T cell repertoires in COVID-19. The assay was immunoSEQ multiplex PCR, and TCRdb's table has in-frame clones only and misses some. The data show about 190,000 clones, 70% to 85% seen once. What was sequenced was PBMCs or T cells enriched from blood (not recorded which). The receptors shown here come from a woman aged 30 to 39 who had recovered from COVID-19.

The gene calls are TRBV7-6 and TRBJ1-4; the match to TRBD1 covers 9 bases. Looked up from germline, CDR1 is SGHVS and CDR2 is FNYEAQ. V shed 0 bases, J shed 1 base, and the junction held 15 bases outside the gene matches. The length of the CDR3 is 21 residues. The CDR3 nucleotides are TGTGCCAGCAGCTTAGCCATGGTGCAACAGGGGGCGCGTCTAACTAATGAAAAACTGTTTTTT. Amino acid sequence: CASSLAMVQQGARLTNEKLFF.

The chain uses TRBV7-9 and TRBJ1-1; D possibly corresponds to TRBD1 (5 bases). Trimming stripped 1 base from V and 1 base from J, with 10 bases between. Germline CDR1 is SEHNR and CDR2 is FQNEAQ (reference sequence). The CDR3 is made up of 15 amino acids. Here the CDR3 DNA reads TGTGCCAGCAGCTTAGTCCGGGGGGAGAACACTGAAGCTTTCTTT. Translated: CASSLVRGENTEAFF.

V usage is TRBV6-4 and J usage is TRBJ2-2, with TRBD1 as a possible D gene (6 bases). The CDR3 runs 14 residues. Trimming removed 10 bases from V and 2 bases from J, with 14 bases in between. Looked up from germline, CDR1 is MRHNA and CDR2 is SNTAGT. The CDR3 region is CAIPDRPNTGELFF. The CDR3 DNA follows: TGTGCCATCCCTGACAGGCCTAACACCGGGGAGCTGTTTTTT.

This clone occurred once. The chain links TRBV5-6 to TRBJ1-3; D gene uncertain. V was cut by 6 bases and J by 4 bases, with 8 bases left in between. The CDR3 is made up of 12 amino acids. In germline, CDR1 is SGHDT, CDR2 YYEEEE. DNA of the CDR3: TGTGCCAGCACCCTAGTAGGAAACACCATATATTTT. The encoded protein is CASTLVGNTIYF.

The rearrangement uses TRBV5-4 and TRBJ2-3; 10 nucleotides match TRBD2. The J segment lost 9 bases and the V segment lost 3 bases, leaving 13 bases of the junction unmatched. Looked up from germline, CDR1 is SGHNT and CDR2 is YYREEE (reference sequence). CDR3 length equals 16 residues. CDR3 in amino acids: CASSSRLAGASGTQYF. CDR3 DNA: TGTGCCAGCAGCTCGCGCCTAGCGGGAGCGTCGGGGACGCAGTATTTT.

J is TRBJ2-7 and V is TRBV6-1, with D maybe TRBD2 (6 bases). Germline V gene lookup returns CDR1 MNHNS and CDR2 SASEGT. V was cut by 1 base and J by 3 bases, with 7 bases left in between. CDR3 length equals 13 residues. CDR3 region: CASSEDGGYEQYV. CDR3 nucleotides: TGTGCCAGCAGTGAAGACGGGGGCTACGAGCAGTACGTC.

The chain links TRBV2 to TRBJ2-2; maybe TRBD2 (6 bases). CDR3 length equals 15 residues. The germline V gene encodes CDR1 SNHLY and CDR2 FYNNEI. The V end lost 3 bases, the J end lost 5 bases, and 13 bases lay between the germline ends. DNA of the CDR3: TGTGCCAGCAGTGAGTTCGGGAGAAGTACCGGGGAGCTGTTTTTT. It specifies CASSEFGRSTGELFF.